What follows are 5 T cell receptor beta chains derived from one specimen sequenced in a study of blood T cells in healthy people across ages. With a J-beta primer mix and a sample-barcoded 5' primer, a second PCR ran about 7 to 11 cycles. Using its own MiXCR run on the 5' RACE reads, TCRdb lists one record per CDR3 protein. The sample consists of hundreds of thousands of distinct CDR3 sequences, under 45% of them appearing once. Input material: blood. Receptor source: a man between 60 and 70 years old in good health.

This clonotype was recorded once. This chain links TRBV7-9 with TRBJ2-3, with D maybe TRBD2 (7 bases). The CDR3 has 17 amino acids. Trimming took off 0 bases at V and 6 bases at J, with 19 bases between the two ends. Germline V CDR1 and CDR2: SEHNR, FQNEAQ (reference sequence). The CDR3 region is CASSLAQTGSGVDTQYF. The CDR3 DNA follows: TGTGCCAGCAGCTTAGCCCAAACAGGGAGCGGGGTGGATACGCAGTATTTT.

This clonotype was seen more than once but under ten times. The V call is TRBV7-2, the J call TRBJ2-1; the match to TRBD2 covers 8 bases. The CDR3 loop spans 17 amino acids. Per the germline V gene, CDR1 is SGHTA and CDR2 is FQGNSA. V was pared by 5 bases and J by 2 bases, with 11 bases of the junction left unmatched. Here the CDR3 DNA reads TGTGCCAGCAGCCAAGGAGCGGGGGCCCTCCCCTACAATGAGCAGTTCTTC. This codes for CASSQGAGALPYNEQFF.

In this sample, this clonotype turned up a few times. The chain is built from TRBV7-2 and TRBJ2-5; 7 bases map to TRBD2. V shed 0 bases, J shed 0 bases, and the junction held 1 base outside the gene matches. This CDR3 has 15 residues. Germline CDR1 SGHTA, CDR2 FQGNSA. The CDR3: CASSLAGGYQETQYF. The CDR3 region has the DNA TGTGCCAGCAGCTTAGCGGGGGGGTACCAAGAGACCCAGTACTTC.

The V and J genes are TRBV7-2 and TRBJ2-7; D call uncertain. There are 15 residues in the CDR3. Trimming cost V 6 bases and J 2 bases, with 17 bases left between them. Per germline, CDR1 SGHTA and CDR2 FQGNSA. The CDR3 region has the DNA TGTGCCAGCAGTAGGAGACCCGACTCTCCCTACGAGCAGTACTTC. It is translated as CASSRRPDSPYEQYF. The full variable domain, with the rest looked up from reference TRBV7-2 and TRBJ2-7, is GAGVSQSPSNKVTEKGKDVELRCDPISGHTALYWYRQSLGQGLEFLIYFQGNSAPDKSGLPSDRFSAERTGGSVSTLTIQRTQQEDSAVYLCASSRRPDSPYEQYFGPGTRLTVT.

The J gene is TRBJ2-7, the V gene TRBV4-1; D possibly corresponds to TRBD2 (7 bases). CDR1 MGHRA and CDR2 YSYEKL come from the germline V gene. V dropped 0 bases and J dropped 4 bases, with 16 bases sitting between them. The CDR3 is 16 amino acids. DNA of the CDR3: TGCGCCAGCAGCCAAGACCACGTTCGGGGGGCTTACGAGCAGTACTTC. Protein product: CASSQDHVRGAYEQYF.